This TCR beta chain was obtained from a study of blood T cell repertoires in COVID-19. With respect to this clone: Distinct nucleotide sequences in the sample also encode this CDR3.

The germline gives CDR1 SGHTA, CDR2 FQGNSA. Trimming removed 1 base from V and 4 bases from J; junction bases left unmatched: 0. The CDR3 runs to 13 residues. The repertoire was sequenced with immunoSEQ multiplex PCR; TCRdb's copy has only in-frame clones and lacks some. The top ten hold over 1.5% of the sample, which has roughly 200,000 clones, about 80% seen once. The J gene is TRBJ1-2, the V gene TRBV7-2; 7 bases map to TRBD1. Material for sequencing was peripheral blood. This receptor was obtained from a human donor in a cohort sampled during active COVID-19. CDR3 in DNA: TGTGCCAGCAGCTTAGACAGGGGCTATGGCTACACCTTC. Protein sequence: CASSLDRGYGYTF.